This T cell receptor beta chain is drawn from a study of regulatory T cells in long-lasting Graves disease. Relying on iRepertoire HTBI primers and Arm-PCR of CDR3 regions, the team built TCR beta libraries. One entry per CDR3 protein, called by TCRdb with MiXCR from the multiplex PCR reads. The data show fewer than 350,000 distinct CDR3 sequences, with 15% to 20% seen just once and about 38% held by the top ten. The table lists this clonotype with many counts. Specified time point: newly diagnosed GD, antithyroid drugs for less than 3 months. From PBMCs, RNA was extracted and then used to make the TCR library. The CDR3 runs 15 residues. Trimming left V 5 bases short and J 4 bases short, with 21 bases between. Germline values: CDR1 DFQATT, CDR2 SNEGSKA (reference sequence).

J is TRBJ2-7 and V is TRBV20-1, with D hard to call. The sequence derives from a female donor with Graves disease. This material consisted of peripheral blood mononuclear cells (PBMCs), taken at new diagnosis, from a patient treated with antithyroid drugs. For the CDR3, the DNA is TGCAGTGCTTCAGGTCGGGTATACAATAAGTACGAGCAGTACTTC. Amino acid sequence: CSASGRVYNKYEQYF.